A selection of T cell receptor beta chains follows, all from one sample in a study of response to subunit inactivated influenza vaccine. One entry per CDR3 protein results from TCRdb running MiXCR on the RT-PCR reads. The sample contains about half a million distinct CDR3 sequences, 7.6% of which appear only once. The sample was PBMCs from blood, taken around 2 years after vaccination. These TCRs come from a man between 50 and 69 years old who received an inactivated influenza vaccine. Both conserved end residues are part of each CDR3. The D gene is left open where the match is weak. Clone size, where shown, is once, few, many, or a class for clones that have expanded.

j_call	v_call	cdr3_length	d_call	clone_size	cdr3_aa	cdr3_nt
TRBJ2-1	TRBV5-6	15	TRBD2	few	CASSYGRGAYNEQFF	TGTGCCAGCAGCTATGGACGGGGGGCCTACAATGAGCAGTTCTTC
TRBJ2-5	TRBV3-1	13	NA	few	CATRNGASETQYF	TGTGCCACCCGGAACGGAGCTTCAGAGACCCAGTACTTC
TRBJ2-1	TRBV24-1	13	NA	many	CATSAPADNEQFF	TGTGCCACCAGTGCCCCAGCCGATAATGAGCAGTTCTTC
TRBJ2-3	TRBV7-2	15	TRBD2	few	CASSLASGRADTQYF	TGTGCCAGCAGCTTAGCTAGCGGGAGAGCAGATACGCAGTATTTT
TRBJ1-5	TRBV20-1	15	NA	few	CSARRSPDSNQPQHF	TGCAGTGCTAGAAGGAGTCCTGATAGCAATCAGCCCCAGCATTTT
TRBJ1-4	TRBV4-2	16	NA	few	CASSQGIAATNEKLFF	TGTGCCAGCAGCCAAGGCATCGCAGCAACTAATGAAAAACTGTTTTTT
TRBJ2-2	TRBV7-2	15	NA	NA	CASSPSGTRTGELFF	TGTGCCAGCAGCCCTTCTGGGACTCGCACCGGGGAGCTGTTTTTT
TRBJ1-2	TRBV10-3	13	NA	many	CAISEGGPFGYTF	TGTGCCATCAGTGAGGGAGGGCCCTTTGGCTACACCTTC
TRBJ1-2	TRBV7-2	12	NA	few	CASSIDNYGYTF	TGTGCCAGCAGCATAGACAACTATGGCTACACCTTC
TRBJ2-1	TRBV20-1	14	TRBD2	few	CSAFGLAADNEQFF	TGCAGTGCTTTCGGACTAGCGGCCGACAATGAGCAGTTCTTC
TRBJ1-2	TRBV5-1	16	TRBD1	few	CASSLDGDRGFYGYTF	TGCGCCAGCAGCTTGGATGGAGACAGGGGGTTCTATGGCTACACCTTC
TRBJ2-7	TRBV6-1	18	NA	few	CASSEEGRVGFGVGEQYF	TGTGCCAGCAGTGAAGAGGGACGGGTCGGCTTCGGGGTCGGCGAGCAGTACTTC
TRBJ2-2	TRBV20-1	13	NA	many	CSARDLYTGELFF	TGCAGTGCTAGAGATCTCTATACCGGGGAGCTGTTTTTT
TRBJ2-7	TRBV20-1	17	NA	many	CSARDLAGSGWSYEQYF	TGCAGTGCTAGAGACCTTGCGGGGAGCGGGTGGTCCTACGAGCAGTACTTC
TRBJ1-5	TRBV27	19	TRBD1	NA	CASSLIGQGFPQGNQPQHF	TGTGCCAGCAGTTTAATAGGACAGGGGTTTCCCCAGGGCAATCAGCCCCAGCATTTT
TRBJ2-1	TRBV4-1	14	NA	NA	CASSFRDSRNEQFF	TGCGCCAGCAGCTTCCGGGACTCCCGTAATGAGCAGTTCTTC
TRBJ2-3	TRBV7-3	17	TRBD1	NA	CASSLTFLGQGADTQYF	TGTGCCAGCAGCTTAACTTTTCTGGGACAGGGTGCAGATACGCAGTATTTT
TRBJ2-2	TRBV15	15	NA	NA	CATSDPRSNTGELFF	TGTGCCACCAGTGACCCAAGATCGAACACCGGGGAGCTGTTTTTT
TRBJ2-7	TRBV20-1	11	NA	NA	CSAKAGWEQYF	TGCAGTGCCAAGGCGGGATGGGAGCAGTACTTC
TRBJ2-1	TRBV6-2/TRBV6-3	15	TRBD2	few	CASSPTSGRNNEQFF	TGTGCCAGCAGTCCGACTAGCGGGAGAAACAATGAGCAGTTCTTC
TRBJ1-2	TRBV28	14	TRBD1	many	CASSFDRGQGGYTF	TGTGCCAGCAGTTTTGACAGGGGGCAAGGAGGCTACACCTTC
TRBJ2-7	TRBV20-1	14	NA	many	CSAHSPEGNYEQYF	TGCAGTGCTCACTCCCCAGAGGGTAACTACGAGCAGTACTTC
TRBJ1-1	TRBV29-1	13	NA	NA	CGVEPGQRTEAFF	TGCGGCGTTGAACCCGGACAGCGAACTGAAGCTTTCTTT
TRBJ2-1	TRBV6-1	15	TRBD2	few	CASRAPGLAGGLEFF	TGTGCCAGCAGGGCCCCGGGACTAGCGGGAGGGTTGGAGTTCTTC
TRBJ1-2	TRBV20-1	13	NA	few	CSARVSSNYGYTF	TGCAGTGCTAGAGTGAGCAGTAACTATGGCTACACCTTC
TRBJ1-3	TRBV6-1	14	TRBD1	NA	CASSTGTGGNTTYF	TGTGCCAGCAGTACCGGGACAGGAGGAAACACCACATATTTT
TRBJ2-2	TRBV20-1	15	NA	NA	CSATGDSLGAGELFF	TGCAGTGCTACAGGCGACTCCCTAGGCGCCGGGGAGCTGTTTTTT
TRBJ1-3	TRBV7-2	14	NA	few	CASRPASSGNTIYF	TGTGCCAGCCGCCCGGCCAGCTCTGGAAACACCATATATTTT
TRBJ1-1	TRBV5-5	16	NA	NA	CASSLEGEGFSTEAFF	TGTGCCAGCAGCTTGGAGGGGGAAGGGTTTAGCACTGAAGCTTTCTTT
TRBJ2-3	TRBV20-1	14	TRBD2	NA	CSAWSGRRTDTQYF	TGCAGTGCTTGGAGCGGGAGGCGAACAGATACGCAGTATTTT
TRBJ2-1	TRBV29-1	14	NA	NA	CSVEVILVDNEQFF	TGCAGCGTTGAGGTTATTTTAGTTGACAATGAGCAGTTCTTC
TRBJ2-5	TRBV6-2/TRBV6-3	15	NA	NA	CASSPFRASQETQYF	TGTGCCAGCAGTCCATTTCGGGCCAGCCAAGAGACCCAGTACTTC
TRBJ1-1	TRBV10-3	15	NA	few	CAISESGPMNTEAFF	TGTGCCATCAGTGAGTCGGGACCGATGAACACTGAAGCTTTCTTT
TRBJ1-1	TRBV11-2	13	TRBD1	NA	CASSTPRTGLAFF	TGTGCCAGCAGCACACCCAGGACAGGTTTAGCTTTCTTT
TRBJ1-1	TRBV5-5	14	TRBD1	many	CASSFGTGGTEAFF	TGCGCCAGCAGCTTTGGGACAGGGGGCACTGAAGCTTTCTTT
TRBJ1-1	TRBV19	14	TRBD1	NA	CASRIQGVDTEAFF	TGTGCCAGTAGGATACAGGGGGTTGACACTGAAGCTTTCTTT
TRBJ2-2	TRBV6-1	15	TRBD2	NA	CASRRLAGVKGELFF	TGTGCCAGCAGACGACTAGCGGGAGTCAAGGGGGAGCTGTTTTTT
TRBJ2-1	TRBV9	16	NA	NA	CASSASTDRSYNEQFF	TGTGCCAGCAGCGCAAGCACCGACCGATCCTACAATGAGCAGTTCTTC
TRBJ2-2	TRBV7-2	17	NA	few	CASSPRLGSENTGELFF	TGTGCCAGCAGCCCGAGGCTGGGCAGTGAGAACACCGGGGAGCTGTTTTTT
TRBJ2-5	TRBV5-1	14	NA	NA	CASSSGRHQETQYF	TGCGCCAGCAGCTCCGGACGGCACCAAGAGACCCAGTACTTC
TRBJ2-5	TRBV30	11	NA	few	CAWSVAQTQYF	TGTGCCTGGAGTGTCGCACAGACCCAGTACTTC
TRBJ2-1	TRBV3-1	13	TRBD1	few	CASGDRGRNEQFF	TGTGCCAGCGGGGACAGGGGACGAAATGAGCAGTTCTTC
TRBJ1-5	TRBV28	17	TRBD1	NA	CASTDRDSGYSNQPQHF	TGTGCCAGCACCGATCGGGACAGCGGTTATAGCAATCAGCCCCAGCATTTT
TRBJ2-1	TRBV9	16	TRBD2	few	CASSVEGLAANNEQFF	TGTGCCAGCAGCGTAGAGGGACTAGCGGCCAACAATGAGCAGTTCTTC
TRBJ2-3	TRBV7-9	16	TRBD1	many	CASSLGQGTGTDTQYF	TGTGCCAGCAGCCTCGGACAGGGGACGGGCACAGATACGCAGTATTTT
TRBJ1-5	TRBV20-1	18	TRBD1	NA	CSAKRPGQGASGNQPQHF	TGCAGTGCTAAGCGTCCGGGACAGGGTGCGTCGGGCAATCAGCCCCAGCATTTT
TRBJ2-5	TRBV5-1	12	NA	few	CASKGYQETQYF	TGCGCCAGCAAAGGGTACCAAGAGACCCAGTACTTC
TRBJ2-3	TRBV10-3	14	NA	NA	CAIRRPLETDTQYF	TGTGCCATCAGAAGACCACTAGAGACAGATACGCAGTATTTT
TRBJ2-7	TRBV10-3	14	TRBD2	NA	CATTSSGASYEQYF	TGTGCCACGACCTCTAGCGGGGCCTCCTACGAGCAGTACTTC
TRBJ1-2	TRBV5-6	17	NA	few	CASIRTPGRGADYGYTF	TGTGCCAGCATTAGGACACCCGGGCGGGGGGCAGACTATGGCTACACCTTC
TRBJ2-7	TRBV20-1	16	TRBD1	few	CSAREHGQGTAYEQYF	TGCAGTGCTAGAGAGCACGGACAGGGGACCGCCTACGAGCAGTACTTC
TRBJ2-7	TRBV6-5	13	NA	NA	CASSYSRGGEQYF	TGTGCCAGCAGTTACTCCCGTGGGGGGGAGCAGTACTTC
TRBJ2-1	TRBV5-1	16	NA	few	CASSLETRSSYNEQFF	TGCGCCAGCAGCCTAGAAACCCGAAGCTCCTACAATGAGCAGTTCTTC